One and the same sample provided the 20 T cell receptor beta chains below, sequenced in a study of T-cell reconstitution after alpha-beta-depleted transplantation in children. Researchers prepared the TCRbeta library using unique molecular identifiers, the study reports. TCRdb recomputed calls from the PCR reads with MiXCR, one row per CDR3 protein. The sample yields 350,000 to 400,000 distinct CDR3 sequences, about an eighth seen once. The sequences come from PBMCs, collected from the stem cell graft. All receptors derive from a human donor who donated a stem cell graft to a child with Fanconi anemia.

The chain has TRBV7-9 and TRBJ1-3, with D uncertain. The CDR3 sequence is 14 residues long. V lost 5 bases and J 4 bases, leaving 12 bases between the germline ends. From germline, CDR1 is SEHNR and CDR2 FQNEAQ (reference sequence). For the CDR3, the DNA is TGTGCCAGCAGCCTTCCTCCCGCGGGAAACACCATATATTTT. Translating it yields CASSLPPAGNTIYF.

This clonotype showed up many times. CDR3 sequence reads: CASSLGGKSGTGELFF. CDR3 in DNA: TGTGCCAGCAGCTTAGGGGGGAAAAGTGGCACCGGGGAGCTGTTTTTT. V gene TRBV7-8 combines with J gene TRBJ2-2, with D perhaps matching TRBD1 or TRBD2 (5 bases each). The germline V and J ends were trimmed by 1 base and 4 bases, with 13 bases remaining between them. Germline V lookup: CDR1 SGHVS, CDR2 FQNEAQ. The CDR3 covers 16 residues.

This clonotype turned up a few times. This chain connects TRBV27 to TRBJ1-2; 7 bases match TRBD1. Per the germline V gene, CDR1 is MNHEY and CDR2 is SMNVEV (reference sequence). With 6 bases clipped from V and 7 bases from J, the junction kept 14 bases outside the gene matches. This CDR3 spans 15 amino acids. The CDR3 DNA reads TGTGCCAGCAGGCTATTAACAGGGGCGAAGGGTGGCTACACCTTC. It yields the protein CASRLLTGAKGGYTF.

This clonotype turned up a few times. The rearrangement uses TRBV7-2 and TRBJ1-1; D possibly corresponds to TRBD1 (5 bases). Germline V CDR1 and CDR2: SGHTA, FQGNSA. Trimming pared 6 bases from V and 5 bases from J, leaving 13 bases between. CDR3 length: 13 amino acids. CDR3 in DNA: TGTGCCAGCAGAAACGGGGGGAGTACTGAAGCTTTCTTT. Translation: CASRNGGSTEAFF.

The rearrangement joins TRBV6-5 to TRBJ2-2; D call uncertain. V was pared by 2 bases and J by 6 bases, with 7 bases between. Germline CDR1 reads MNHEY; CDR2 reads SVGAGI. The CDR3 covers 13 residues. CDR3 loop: CASSYGVSGELFF. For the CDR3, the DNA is TGTGCCAGCAGTTACGGGGTTTCCGGGGAGCTGTTTTTT.

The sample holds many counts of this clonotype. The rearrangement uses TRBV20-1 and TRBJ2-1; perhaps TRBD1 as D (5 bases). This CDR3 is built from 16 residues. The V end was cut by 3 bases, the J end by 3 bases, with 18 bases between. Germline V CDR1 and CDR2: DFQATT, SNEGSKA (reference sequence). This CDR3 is CSARTSRATDYNEQFF. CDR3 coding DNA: TGCAGTGCTAGGACGTCCAGGGCCACCGACTACAATGAGCAGTTCTTC.

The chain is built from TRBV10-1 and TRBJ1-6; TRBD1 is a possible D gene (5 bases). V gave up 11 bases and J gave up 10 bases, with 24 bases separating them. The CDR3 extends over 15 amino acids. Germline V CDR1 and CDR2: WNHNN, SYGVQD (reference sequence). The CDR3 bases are TGCGCCTCTTTACGGGGCAGCGTCGGAGTGTCACCCCTCCACTTT. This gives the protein CASLRGSVGVSPLHF.

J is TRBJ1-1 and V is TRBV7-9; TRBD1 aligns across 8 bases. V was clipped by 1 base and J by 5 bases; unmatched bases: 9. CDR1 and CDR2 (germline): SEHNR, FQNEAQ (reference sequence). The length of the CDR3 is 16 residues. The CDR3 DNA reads TGTGCCAGCAGCTTAGTTAGGTGGACAGGGAATACTGAAGCTTTCTTT. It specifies CASSLVRWTGNTEAFF.

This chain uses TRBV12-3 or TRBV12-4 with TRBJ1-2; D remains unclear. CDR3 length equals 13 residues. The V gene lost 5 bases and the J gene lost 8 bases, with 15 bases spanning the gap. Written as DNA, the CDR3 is TGTGCCAGCAGTGAGGGCCGCTCCGTAGGCTACACCTTC. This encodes CASSEGRSVGYTF.

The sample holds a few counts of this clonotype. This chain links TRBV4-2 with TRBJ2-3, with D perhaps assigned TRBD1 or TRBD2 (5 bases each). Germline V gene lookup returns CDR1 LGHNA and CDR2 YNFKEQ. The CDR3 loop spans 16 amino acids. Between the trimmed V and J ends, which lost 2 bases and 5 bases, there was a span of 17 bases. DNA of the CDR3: TGTGCCAGCAGCCAAAGCCCCGGGGCCCTCGGAGATACGCAGTATTTT. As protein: CASSQSPGALGDTQYF.

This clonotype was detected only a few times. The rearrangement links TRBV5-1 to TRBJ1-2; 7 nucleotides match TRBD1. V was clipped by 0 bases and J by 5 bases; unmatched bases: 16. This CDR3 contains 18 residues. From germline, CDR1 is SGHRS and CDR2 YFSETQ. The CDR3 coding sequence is TGCGCCAGCAGCTTGGAAGGTTCGGCAGGGGGTATGGGTTATGGCTACACCTTC. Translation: CASSLEGSAGGMGYGYTF.

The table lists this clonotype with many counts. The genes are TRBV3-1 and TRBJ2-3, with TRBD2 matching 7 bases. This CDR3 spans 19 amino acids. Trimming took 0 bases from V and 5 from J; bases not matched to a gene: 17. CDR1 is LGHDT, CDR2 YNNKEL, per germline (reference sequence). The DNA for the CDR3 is TGTGCCAGCAGCCAAGATCCCATCCAAGGACTAGAGTACGGAGATACGCAGTATTTT. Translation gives CASSQDPIQGLEYGDTQYF.

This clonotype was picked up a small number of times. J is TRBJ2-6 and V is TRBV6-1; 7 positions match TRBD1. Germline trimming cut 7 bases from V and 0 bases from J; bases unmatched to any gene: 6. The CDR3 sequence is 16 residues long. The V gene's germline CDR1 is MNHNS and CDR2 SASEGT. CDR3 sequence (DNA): TGTGCCAGCACCCCCGGGACAGCCTCTGGGGCCAACGTCCTGACTTTC. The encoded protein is CASTPGTASGANVLTF.

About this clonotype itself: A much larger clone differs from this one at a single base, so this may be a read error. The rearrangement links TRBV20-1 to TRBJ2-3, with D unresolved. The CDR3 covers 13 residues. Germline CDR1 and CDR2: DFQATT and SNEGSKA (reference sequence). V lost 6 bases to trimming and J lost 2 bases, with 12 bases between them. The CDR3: CSAGCDSTDTQYF. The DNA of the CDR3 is TGCAGTGCAGGTTGCGATTCCACAGATACGCAGTATTTT.

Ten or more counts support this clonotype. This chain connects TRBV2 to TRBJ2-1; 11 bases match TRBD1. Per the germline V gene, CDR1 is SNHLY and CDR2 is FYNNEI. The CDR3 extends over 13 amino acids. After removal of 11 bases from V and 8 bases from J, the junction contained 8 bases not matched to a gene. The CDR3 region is CAGTGTGGHEQFF. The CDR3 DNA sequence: TGTGCCGGGACCGGGACAGGGGGACATGAGCAGTTCTTC.

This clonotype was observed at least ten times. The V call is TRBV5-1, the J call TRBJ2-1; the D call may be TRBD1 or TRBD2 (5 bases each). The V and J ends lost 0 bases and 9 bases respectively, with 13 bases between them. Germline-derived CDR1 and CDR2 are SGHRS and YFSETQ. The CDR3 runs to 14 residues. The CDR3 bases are TGCGCCAGCAGCTTGGACTCCGGGACCAGTGAGCAGTTCTTC. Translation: CASSLDSGTSEQFF.

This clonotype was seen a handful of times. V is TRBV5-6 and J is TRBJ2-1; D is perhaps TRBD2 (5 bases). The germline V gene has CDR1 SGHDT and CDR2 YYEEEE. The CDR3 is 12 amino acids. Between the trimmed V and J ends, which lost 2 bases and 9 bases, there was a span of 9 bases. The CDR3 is CASSFSEGEQFF. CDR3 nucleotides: TGTGCCAGCAGCTTCTCCGAGGGTGAGCAGTTCTTC.

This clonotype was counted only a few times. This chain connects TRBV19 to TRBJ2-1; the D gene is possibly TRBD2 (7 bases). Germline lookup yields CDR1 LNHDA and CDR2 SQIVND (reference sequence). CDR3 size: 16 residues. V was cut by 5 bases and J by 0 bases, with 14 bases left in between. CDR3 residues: CASSSRGGLSYNEQFF. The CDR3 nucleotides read TGTGCCAGTAGTTCCCGCGGGGGCCTCTCCTACAATGAGCAGTTCTTC.

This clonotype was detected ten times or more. Here the CDR3 reads CASSPSYSPRETQYF. The CDR3 DNA sequence: TGTGCCAGCTCACCTTCTTACTCCCCCAGGGAGACCCAGTACTTC. This chain joins TRBV18 and TRBJ2-5; D ambiguous. Per the germline V gene, CDR1 is KGHSH and CDR2 is LQKENI. V lost 3 bases and J 5 bases, leaving 16 bases between the germline ends. The CDR3 is 15 amino acids.

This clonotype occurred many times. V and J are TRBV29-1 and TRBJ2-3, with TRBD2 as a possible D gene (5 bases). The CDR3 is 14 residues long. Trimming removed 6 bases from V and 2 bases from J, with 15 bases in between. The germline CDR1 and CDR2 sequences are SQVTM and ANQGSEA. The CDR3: CSVGLREYTDTQYF. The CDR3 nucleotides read TGCAGCGTCGGACTCCGCGAGTACACAGATACGCAGTATTTT.